This entry lists 14 T cell receptor beta chains sequenced from one sample in a study of T cells in Graves' hyperthyroidism and ophthalmopathy. Template material for amplifying TCR beta CDR3 regions consisted of RNA transcripts. First-round RT-PCR targeting the TCR CDR3 was performed with the HTBI primer set. TCRdb ran MiXCR on the multiplex PCR reads and lists one entry per CDR3 protein. The sample shows under 650,000 distinct CDR3 sequences, 16% of them seen only once. Sequencing was performed on blood. The receptor source for this set is a woman aged 25 to 39 with Graves' hyperthyroidism.

This clonotype showed up just a few times. This rearrangement joins TRBV6-2 or TRBV6-3 to TRBJ2-6, with a possible D match to TRBD1 (5 bases). V lost 6 bases to trimming and J lost 0 bases, with 24 bases between them. The CDR3 runs 20 residues. In germline, CDR1 is MNHEY, CDR2 SVGEGT. CDR3 loop: CASSTLLGQGRLSGANVLTF. The CDR3 coding sequence is TGTGCCAGCAGCACCCTTCTGGGCCAGGGCCGCCTCTCTGGGGCCAACGTCCTGACTTTC.

The chain couples TRBV7-2 to TRBJ2-5, with a possible D match to TRBD2 (6 bases). The CDR3 loop spans 14 amino acids. CDR1 and CDR2 (germline): SGHTA, FQGNSA. Between the trimmed V and J ends, which lost 4 bases and 0 bases, there was a span of 9 bases. CDR3 nucleotide sequence: TGTGCCAGCAGCTCCCGGGACTACCAAGAGACCCAGTACTTC. Translated: CASSSRDYQETQYF.

The chain links TRBV13 to TRBJ2-7; TRBD1 matches 8 bases. The CDR3 runs 13 residues. Germline CDR1 reads PRHDT; CDR2 reads FYEKMQ (reference sequence). The V and J ends lost 5 bases and 6 bases, in that order; junction bases with no gene match: 6. The CDR3: CASSTRQGTEQYF. CDR3 nucleotide sequence: TGTGCCAGCAGCACCCGACAGGGGACCGAGCAGTACTTC.

This clonotype showed up many times. The chain links TRBV7-9 to TRBJ2-3; 7 nucleotides match TRBD2. After removal of 2 bases from V and 6 bases from J, the junction contained 11 bases not matched to a gene. Germline assignment: CDR1 SEHNR and CDR2 FQNEAQ (reference sequence). This CDR3 contains 16 residues. The CDR3 DNA reads TGTGCCAGCAGCTTAAGAGAGCGGGATGGGCAGGATACGCAGTATTTT. This sequence encodes CASSLRERDGQDTQYF.

This clonotype was observed at least ten times. The junction and the germline gene differ at one end; a read error may be behind it. This chain links TRBV28 with TRBJ1-6; possible D gene TRBD1, 5 bases. The CDR3 runs 14 residues. Germline lookup yields CDR1 MDHEN and CDR2 SYDVKM. CDR3 bases: TGTGCCAGCAGTTTATCGACAGAAGGATCACTCCTCCACTTT. Translating gives CASSLSTEGSLLHF.

This clonotype was picked up a small number of times. The rearrangement links TRBV5-1 to TRBJ1-4; a possible D gene is TRBD1 (5 bases). Trimming removed 3 bases at V and 7 bases at J, with 10 bases between. CDR3 length: 13 amino acids. The germline V gene encodes CDR1 SGHRS and CDR2 YFSETQ. The CDR3 nucleotides read TGCGCCAGCAGCTGGGACTTGGGTGAAAAACTGTTTTTT. This encodes CASSWDLGEKLFF.

This clonotype was seen many times. This chain connects TRBV13 to TRBJ2-7; D may be TRBD2 (6 bases). The germline V gene has CDR1 PRHDT and CDR2 FYEKMQ (reference sequence). This CDR3 has 13 amino acids. Trimming removed 4 bases from V and 1 base from J, with 8 bases in between. CDR3 amino acids: CASSSRGSYEQYF. CDR3 nucleotide sequence: TGTGCCAGCAGCTCCCGGGGGTCCTACGAGCAGTACTTC. The full variable domain, its missing parts supplied by reference TRBV13 and TRBJ2-7, is AAGVIQSPRHLIKEKRETATLKCYPIPRHDTVYWYQQGPGQDPQFLISFYEKMQSDKGSIPDRFSAQQFSDYHSELNMSSLELGDSALYFCASSSRGSYEQYFGPGTRLTVT.

This clonotype was found many times. The genes are TRBV30 and TRBJ1-1; D ambiguous. The CDR3 runs 13 residues. V lost 2 bases to trimming and J lost 0 bases, with 7 bases between them. The germline V gene encodes CDR1 GTSNPN and CDR2 SVGIG (reference sequence). CDR3 sequence: CAWSMRLNTEAFF. In DNA form, the CDR3 reads TGTGCCTGGAGTATGCGGCTGAACACTGAAGCTTTCTTT.

The chain combines TRBV5-5 with TRBJ1-2, with D unresolved. Deletions cut 4 bases from V and 3 bases from J, with 16 bases between. CDR3 length: 15 amino acids. The V gene's germline CDR1 is SGHKS and CDR2 YYEKEE (reference sequence). The CDR3, as DNA: TGTGCCAGCAGCCAAGATAATGCGGATTACTATGGCTACACCTTC. It codes for CASSQDNADYYGYTF. Combining the CDR3 with reference TRBV5-5 and TRBJ1-2 gives the whole variable domain DAGVTQSPTHLIKTRGQQVTLRCSPISGHKSVSWYQQVLGQGPQFIFQYYEKEERGRGNFPDRFSARQFPNYSSELNVNALLLGDSALYLCASSQDNADYYGYTFGSGTRLTVV.

At least ten counts were recorded for this clonotype. The chain has TRBV30 and TRBJ1-5; D is perhaps TRBD1 (6 bases). Trimming took off 3 bases at V and 6 bases at J, with 15 bases between the two ends. The CDR3 length is 14 residues. Per germline, CDR1 GTSNPN and CDR2 SVGIG (reference sequence). CDR3 in amino acids: CAWREQQGTQPQHF. DNA of the CDR3: TGTGCCTGGAGGGAACAACAGGGAACTCAGCCCCAGCATTTT.

This clonotype was picked up a small number of times. The J gene is TRBJ1-2, the V gene TRBV29-1; D gene unclear. The V gene lost 4 bases and the J gene lost 1 base, with 7 bases spanning the gap. Germline V lookup: CDR1 SQVTM, CDR2 ANQGSEA. This CDR3 contains 12 residues. The CDR3 sequence is CSVVESNYGYTF. CDR3 nucleotide sequence: TGCAGCGTTGTTGAAAGTAACTATGGCTACACCTTC.

V gene TRBV2 combines with J gene TRBJ2-3; 10 bases agree with TRBD2. In germline, CDR1 is SNHLY, CDR2 FYNNEI. The CDR3 totals 15 residues. Unmatched junction bases numbered 3, after V lost 6 bases and J lost 0 bases. The CDR3 here is CASRMTSGSTDTQYF. The CDR3 coding sequence is TGTGCCAGCAGGATGACTAGCGGGAGCACAGATACGCAGTATTTT.

This clonotype was detected a few times. The CDR3 sequence: CASTLALGPAEQYF. The CDR3 DNA follows: TGCGCCAGCACCTTAGCTTTGGGCCCCGCCGAGCAGTACTTC. V usage is TRBV5-1 and J usage is TRBJ2-7; no clear D. Germline-derived CDR1 and CDR2 are SGHRS and YFSETQ. Trimming left V 6 bases short and J 6 bases short, with 19 bases between. The CDR3 consists of 14 residues.

On this clonotype: A much larger clone lies a single base off, so this may be a read error. As DNA, the CDR3 is TGTGCCAGCAGCACAAACAGGTCCTCCTACGAGCAGTACTTC. Translated, it gives CASSTNRSSYEQYF. The chain employs TRBV7-9 and TRBJ2-7; possibly TRBD1 for D (5 bases). Germline CDR1 reads SEHNR; CDR2 reads FQNEAQ (reference sequence). V gave up 5 bases and J gave up 0 bases, with 11 bases separating them. CDR3 length: 14 amino acids.